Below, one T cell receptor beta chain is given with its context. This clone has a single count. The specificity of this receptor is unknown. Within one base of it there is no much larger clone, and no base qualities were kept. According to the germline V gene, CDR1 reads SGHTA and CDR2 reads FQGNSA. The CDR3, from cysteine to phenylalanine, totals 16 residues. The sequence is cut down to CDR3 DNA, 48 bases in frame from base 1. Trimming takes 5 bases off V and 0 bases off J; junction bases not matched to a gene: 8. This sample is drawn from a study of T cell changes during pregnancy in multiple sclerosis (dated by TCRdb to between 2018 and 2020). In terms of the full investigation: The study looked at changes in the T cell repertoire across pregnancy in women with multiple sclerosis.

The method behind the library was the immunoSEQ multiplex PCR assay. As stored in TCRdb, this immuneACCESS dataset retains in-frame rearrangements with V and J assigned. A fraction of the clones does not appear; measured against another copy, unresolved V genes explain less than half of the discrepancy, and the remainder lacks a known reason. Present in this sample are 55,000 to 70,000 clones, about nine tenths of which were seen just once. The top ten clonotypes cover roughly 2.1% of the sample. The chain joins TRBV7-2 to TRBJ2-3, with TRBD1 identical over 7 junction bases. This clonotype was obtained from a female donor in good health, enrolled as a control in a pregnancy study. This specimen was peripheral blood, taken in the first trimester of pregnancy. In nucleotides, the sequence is TGTGCCAGCAGCGGAAAGGACAGGCGAAGCACAGATACGCAGTATTTT. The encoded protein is CASSGKDRRSTDTQYF.